This T cell receptor (beta chain) is drawn from a study of T cells in Graves' hyperthyroidism and ophthalmopathy. Findings and limits, study-wide: Most expanded thyroid clonotypes above 0.001 also appeared in blood.

This clonotype was seen a few times. Antigen: not known. V dropped 0 bases and J dropped 3; count of bases not matched to a gene: 4. The CDR3 consists of 17 residues. Germline assignment: CDR1 LGHNA and CDR2 YNFKEQ. What was amplified from RNA transcripts were TCR beta CDR3 regions. The TCR CDR3 first-round RT-PCR relied on the HTBI primer set. One entry per CDR3 protein results from TCRdb running MiXCR on the multiplex PCR reads. Among fewer than 650,000 distinct CDR3 sequences listed, 14% were seen once. The specimen was blood. This chain joins TRBV4-2 and TRBJ2-3; 12 bases agree with TRBD2. This TCR derives from a woman under 30 with Graves' ophthalmopathy. The CDR3 loop is CASSQDQTSGRTDTQYF. The CDR3 nucleotides read TGTGCCAGCAGCCAAGATCAGACTAGCGGGAGAACAGATACGCAGTATTTT.